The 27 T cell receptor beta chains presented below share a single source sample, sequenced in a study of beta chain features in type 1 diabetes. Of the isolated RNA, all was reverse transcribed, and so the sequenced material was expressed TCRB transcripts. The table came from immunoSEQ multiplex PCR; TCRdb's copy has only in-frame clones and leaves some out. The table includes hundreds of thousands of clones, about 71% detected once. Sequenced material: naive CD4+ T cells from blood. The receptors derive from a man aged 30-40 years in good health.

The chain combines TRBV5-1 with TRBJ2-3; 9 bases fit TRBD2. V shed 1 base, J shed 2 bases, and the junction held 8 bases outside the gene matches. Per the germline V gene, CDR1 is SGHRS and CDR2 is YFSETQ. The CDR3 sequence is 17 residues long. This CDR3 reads CASSLTTLAGNTDTQYF. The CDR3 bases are TGCGCCAGCAGCTTGACAACTCTAGCGGGGAACACAGATACGCAGTATTTT. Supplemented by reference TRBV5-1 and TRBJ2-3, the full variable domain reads KAGVTQTPRYLIKTRGQQVTLSCSPISGHRSVSWYQQTPGQGLQFLFEYFSETQRNKGNFPGRFSGRQFSNSRSEMNVSTLELGDSALYLCASSLTTLAGNTDTQYFGPGTRLTVL.

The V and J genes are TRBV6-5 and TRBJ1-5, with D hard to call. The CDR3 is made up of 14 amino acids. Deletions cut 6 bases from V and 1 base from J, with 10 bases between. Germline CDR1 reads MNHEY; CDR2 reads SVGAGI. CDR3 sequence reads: CASSPDWSNQPQHF. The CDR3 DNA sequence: TGTGCCAGCAGCCCCGACTGGAGCAATCAGCCCCAGCATTTT.

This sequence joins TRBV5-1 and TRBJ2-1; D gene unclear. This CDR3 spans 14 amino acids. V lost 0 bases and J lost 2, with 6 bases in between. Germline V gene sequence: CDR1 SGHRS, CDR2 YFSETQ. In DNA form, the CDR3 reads TGCGCCAGCAGCTTGGAGCAGGCCTACAATGAGCAGTTCTTC. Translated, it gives CASSLEQAYNEQFF.

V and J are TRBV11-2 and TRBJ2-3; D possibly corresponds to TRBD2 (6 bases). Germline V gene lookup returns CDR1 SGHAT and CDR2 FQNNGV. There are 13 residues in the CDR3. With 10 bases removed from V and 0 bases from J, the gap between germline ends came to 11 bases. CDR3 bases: TGTGCCACGGGCGGGACTAGCACAGATACGCAGTATTTT. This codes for CATGGTSTDTQYF.

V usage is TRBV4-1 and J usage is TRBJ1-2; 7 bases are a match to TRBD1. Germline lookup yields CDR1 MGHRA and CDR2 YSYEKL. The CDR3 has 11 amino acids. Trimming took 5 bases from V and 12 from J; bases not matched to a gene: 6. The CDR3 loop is CASSRDREHTF. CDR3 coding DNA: TGCGCCAGCAGCAGAGACAGGGAGCACACCTTC.

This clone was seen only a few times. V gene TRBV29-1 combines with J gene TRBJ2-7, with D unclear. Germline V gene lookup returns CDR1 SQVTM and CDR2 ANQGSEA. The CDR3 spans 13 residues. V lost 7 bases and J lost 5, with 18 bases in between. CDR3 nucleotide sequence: TGCAGCGCTGCGGACCCCCCGGTCCACGAGCAGTACTTC. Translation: CSAADPPVHEQYF.

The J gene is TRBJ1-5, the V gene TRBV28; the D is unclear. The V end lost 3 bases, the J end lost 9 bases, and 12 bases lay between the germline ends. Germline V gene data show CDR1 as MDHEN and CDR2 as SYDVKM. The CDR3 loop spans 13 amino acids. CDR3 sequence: CASSFPGPSPQHF. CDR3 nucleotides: TGTGCCAGCAGTTTCCCCGGACCTTCGCCCCAGCATTTT.

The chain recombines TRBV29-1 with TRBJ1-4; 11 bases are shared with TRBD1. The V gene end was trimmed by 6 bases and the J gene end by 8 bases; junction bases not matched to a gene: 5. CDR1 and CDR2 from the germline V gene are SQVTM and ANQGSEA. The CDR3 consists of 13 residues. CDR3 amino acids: CSVGDRGSEKLFF. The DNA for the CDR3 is TGCAGCGTAGGGGACAGGGGGTCGGAAAAACTGTTTTTT.

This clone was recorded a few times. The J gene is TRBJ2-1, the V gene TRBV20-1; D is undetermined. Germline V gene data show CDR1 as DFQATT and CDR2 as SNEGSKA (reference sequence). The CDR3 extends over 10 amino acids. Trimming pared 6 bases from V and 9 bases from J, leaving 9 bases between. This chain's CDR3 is CSATKIEQFF. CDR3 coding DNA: TGCAGTGCAACGAAGATTGAGCAGTTCTTC.

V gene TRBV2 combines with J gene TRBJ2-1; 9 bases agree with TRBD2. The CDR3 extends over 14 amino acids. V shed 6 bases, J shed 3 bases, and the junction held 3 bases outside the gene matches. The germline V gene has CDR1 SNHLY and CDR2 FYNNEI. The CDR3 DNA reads TGTGCCAGCAGAGGGACTAGCTTCTACAATGAGCAGTTCTTC. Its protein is CASRGTSFYNEQFF.

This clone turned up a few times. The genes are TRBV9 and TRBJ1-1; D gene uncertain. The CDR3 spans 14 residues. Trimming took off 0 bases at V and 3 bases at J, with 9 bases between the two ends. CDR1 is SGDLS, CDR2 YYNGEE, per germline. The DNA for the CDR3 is TGTGCCAGCAGCGTAGATGTTGAGGACACTGAAGCTTTCTTT. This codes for CASSVDVEDTEAFF.

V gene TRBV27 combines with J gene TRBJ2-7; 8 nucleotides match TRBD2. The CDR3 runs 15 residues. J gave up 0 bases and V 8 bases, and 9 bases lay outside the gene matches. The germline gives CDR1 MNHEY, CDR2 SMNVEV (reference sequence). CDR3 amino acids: CASDLAGHRSYEQYF. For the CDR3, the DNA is TGTGCCAGCGACCTAGCGGGCCATCGCTCCTACGAGCAGTACTTC.

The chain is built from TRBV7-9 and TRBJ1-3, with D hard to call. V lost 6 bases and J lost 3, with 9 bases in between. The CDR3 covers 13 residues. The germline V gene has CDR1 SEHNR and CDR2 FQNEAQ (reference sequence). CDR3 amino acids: CASSPAGGNTIYF. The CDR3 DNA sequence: TGTGCCAGCAGTCCGGCTGGTGGAAACACCATATATTTT.

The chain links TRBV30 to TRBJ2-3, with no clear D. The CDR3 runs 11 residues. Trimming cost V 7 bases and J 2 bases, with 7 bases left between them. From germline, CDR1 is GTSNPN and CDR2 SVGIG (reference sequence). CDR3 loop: CASGVTDTQYF. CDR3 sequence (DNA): TGTGCCTCAGGAGTCACAGATACGCAGTATTTT.

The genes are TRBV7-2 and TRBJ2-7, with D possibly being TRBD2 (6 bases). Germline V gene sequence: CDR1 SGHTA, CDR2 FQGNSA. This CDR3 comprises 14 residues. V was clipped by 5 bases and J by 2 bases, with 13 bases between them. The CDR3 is CASSTGDGPYEQYF. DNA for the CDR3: TGTGCCAGCAGCACGGGGGACGGACCCTACGAGCAGTACTTC.

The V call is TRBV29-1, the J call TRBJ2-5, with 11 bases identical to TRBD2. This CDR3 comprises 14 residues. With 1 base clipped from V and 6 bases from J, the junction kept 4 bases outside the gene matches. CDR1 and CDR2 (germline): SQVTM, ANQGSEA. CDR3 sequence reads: CSVEVAGGLKTQYF. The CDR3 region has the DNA TGCAGCGTTGAAGTAGCGGGAGGGCTAAAGACCCAGTACTTC.

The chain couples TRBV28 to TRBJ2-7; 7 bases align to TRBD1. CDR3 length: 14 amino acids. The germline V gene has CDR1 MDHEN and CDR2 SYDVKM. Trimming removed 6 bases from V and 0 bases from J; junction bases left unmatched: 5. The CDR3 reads CASRRTGPSYEQYF. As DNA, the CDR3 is TGTGCCAGCAGGCGGACAGGCCCCTCCTACGAGCAGTACTTC.

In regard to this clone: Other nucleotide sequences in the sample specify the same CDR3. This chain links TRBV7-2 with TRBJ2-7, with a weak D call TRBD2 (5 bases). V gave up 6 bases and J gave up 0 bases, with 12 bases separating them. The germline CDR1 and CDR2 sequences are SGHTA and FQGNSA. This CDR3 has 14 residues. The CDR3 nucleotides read TGTGCCAGCAGGCTTGCGGGTAGCTCCTACGAGCAGTACTTC. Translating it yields CASRLAGSSYEQYF.

The CDR3 sequence: CASSPDTRTDTQYF. CDR3 bases: TGTGCCAGCAGCCCCGACACACGCACAGATACGCAGTATTTT. V usage is TRBV13 and J usage is TRBJ2-3; D remains unclear. This CDR3 spans 14 amino acids. CDR1 is PRHDT, CDR2 FYEKMQ, per germline (reference sequence). Trimming removed 5 bases from V and 1 base from J, with 10 bases in between.

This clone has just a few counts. The CDR3 nucleotides read TGCGCCAGCAGCCAAGACGGAATAGCGGGAGGGCCAGGTACGCAGTATTTT. This gives the protein CASSQDGIAGGPGTQYF. The V call is TRBV4-3, the J call TRBJ2-3, with TRBD2 identical over 11 bases. Germline CDR1 is LGHNA and CDR2 is YSLEER. The CDR3 sequence is 17 residues long. With V trimmed by 0 bases and J by 8 bases, 10 bases remained unmatched.

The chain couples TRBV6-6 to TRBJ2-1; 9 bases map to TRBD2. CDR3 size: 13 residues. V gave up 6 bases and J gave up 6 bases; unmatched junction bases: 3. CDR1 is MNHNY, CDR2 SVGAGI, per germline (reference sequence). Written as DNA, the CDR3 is TGTGCCAGCAGGAGACTAGCGGTCAATGAGCAGTTCTTC. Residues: CASRRLAVNEQFF.

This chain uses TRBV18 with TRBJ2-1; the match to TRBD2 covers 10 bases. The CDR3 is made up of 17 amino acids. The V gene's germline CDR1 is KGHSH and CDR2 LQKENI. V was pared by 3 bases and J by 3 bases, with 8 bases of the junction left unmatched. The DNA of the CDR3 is TGTGCCAGCTCACCGCCGGGACTAGCGTTTGACTACAATGAGCAGTTCTTC. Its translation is CASSPPGLAFDYNEQFF.

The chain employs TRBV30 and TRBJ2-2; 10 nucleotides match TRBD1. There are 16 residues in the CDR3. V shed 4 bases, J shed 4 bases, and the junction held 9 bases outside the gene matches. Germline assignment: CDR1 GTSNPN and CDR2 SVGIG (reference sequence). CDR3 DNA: TGTGCCTGGAACTTAGACAGGGGGCGAATCACCGGGGAGCTGTTTTTT. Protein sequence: CAWNLDRGRITGELFF.

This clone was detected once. In DNA form, the CDR3 reads TGTGCCAGCAGAGATAGCGGGGTCTCCTACAATGAGCAGTTCTTC. It encodes CASRDSGVSYNEQFF. This chain uses TRBV2 with TRBJ2-1, with 8 bases that match TRBD2. Per the germline V gene, CDR1 is SNHLY and CDR2 is FYNNEI. The CDR3 loop spans 15 amino acids. Trimming at V came to 6 bases and at J to 0 bases, leaving 4 bases not matched to a gene.

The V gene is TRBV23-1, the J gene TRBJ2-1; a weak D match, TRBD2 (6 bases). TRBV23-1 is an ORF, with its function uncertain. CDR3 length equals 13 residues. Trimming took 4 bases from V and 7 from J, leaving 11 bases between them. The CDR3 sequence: CASSRVADNEQFF. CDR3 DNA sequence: TGCGCCAGCAGTCGAGTAGCGGATAATGAGCAGTTCTTC.

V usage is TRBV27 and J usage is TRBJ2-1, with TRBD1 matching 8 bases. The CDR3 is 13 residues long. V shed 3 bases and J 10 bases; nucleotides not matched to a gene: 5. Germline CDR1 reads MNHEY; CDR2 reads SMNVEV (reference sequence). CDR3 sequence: CASSFLRDREQFF. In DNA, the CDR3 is TGTGCCAGCAGTTTTCTTCGGGACAGGGAGCAGTTCTTC.

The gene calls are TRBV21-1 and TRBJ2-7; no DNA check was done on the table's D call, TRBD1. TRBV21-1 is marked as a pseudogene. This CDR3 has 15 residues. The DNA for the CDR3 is TGTGCCAGCAGCAGAGGACAGGGGCGGCGGTACGAGCAGTACTTC. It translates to CASSRGQGRRYEQYF.